What follows describes a single TCR beta chain. An end of the junction differs from the germline gene, which may be a read error. The data were taken from a study of blood T cell repertoires in COVID-19. Turning to the study itself: Researchers got acute and convalescent COVID-19 samples from the United States, Italy and Spain. Sources were T cells, B-cell-depleted T cells, or PBMCs; the material itself was cDNA or gDNA.

Assay: immunoSEQ multiplex PCR; the TCRdb copy retains only in-frame clones and omits some. The sample yields 210,000 or so clones, about 90% seen once. CDR3 size: 15 residues. In germline, CDR1 is SEHNR, CDR2 FQNEAQ (reference sequence). The chain recombines TRBV7-9 with TRBJ1-1; 7 positions agree with TRBD1. The origin of this receptor is a man aged 35 to 55 with active or convalescent COVID-19. The material sequenced was peripheral blood. CDR3 in amino acids: CASSPQTGTNAEAFF. The CDR3 DNA is TGTGCCAGCAGCCCCCAGACAGGGACGAACGCTGAAGCTTTCTTT.